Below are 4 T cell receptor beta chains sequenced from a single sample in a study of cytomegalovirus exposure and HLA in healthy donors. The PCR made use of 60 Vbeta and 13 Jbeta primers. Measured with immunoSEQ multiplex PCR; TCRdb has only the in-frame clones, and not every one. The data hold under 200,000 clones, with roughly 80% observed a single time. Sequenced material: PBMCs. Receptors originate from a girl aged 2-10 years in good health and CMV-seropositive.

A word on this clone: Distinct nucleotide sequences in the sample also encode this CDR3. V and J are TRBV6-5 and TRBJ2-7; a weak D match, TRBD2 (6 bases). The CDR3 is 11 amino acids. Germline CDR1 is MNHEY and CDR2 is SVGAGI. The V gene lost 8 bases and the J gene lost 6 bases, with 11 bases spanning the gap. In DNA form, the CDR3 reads TGTGCCAGCTCACGGGGAGGCGAGCAGTACTTC. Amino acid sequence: CASSRGGEQYF.

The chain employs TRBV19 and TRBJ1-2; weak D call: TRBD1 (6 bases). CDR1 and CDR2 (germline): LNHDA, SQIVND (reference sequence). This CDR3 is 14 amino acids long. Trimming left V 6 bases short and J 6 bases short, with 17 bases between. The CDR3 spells CASRAGTLANGYTF. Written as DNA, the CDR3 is TGTGCCAGTAGGGCCGGGACACTGGCGAATGGCTACACCTTC.

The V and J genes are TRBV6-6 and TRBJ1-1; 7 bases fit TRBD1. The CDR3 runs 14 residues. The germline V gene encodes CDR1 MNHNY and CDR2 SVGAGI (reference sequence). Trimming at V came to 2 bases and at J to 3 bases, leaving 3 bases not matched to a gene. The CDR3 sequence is CASSYRGRHTEAFF. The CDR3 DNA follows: TGTGCCAGCAGTTACAGGGGGCGTCACACTGAAGCTTTCTTT.

CDR3 nucleotide sequence: TGTGCCAGTACTCGGGCTAGCGGGAGTGAGGGAGAGACCCAGTACTTC. This gives the protein CASTRASGSEGETQYF. The chain employs TRBV19 and TRBJ2-5, with 10 bases matching TRBD2. J gave up 4 bases and V 7 bases, and 12 bases lay outside the gene matches. The CDR3 is 16 residues long. CDR1 and CDR2 (germline): LNHDA, SQIVND (reference sequence).